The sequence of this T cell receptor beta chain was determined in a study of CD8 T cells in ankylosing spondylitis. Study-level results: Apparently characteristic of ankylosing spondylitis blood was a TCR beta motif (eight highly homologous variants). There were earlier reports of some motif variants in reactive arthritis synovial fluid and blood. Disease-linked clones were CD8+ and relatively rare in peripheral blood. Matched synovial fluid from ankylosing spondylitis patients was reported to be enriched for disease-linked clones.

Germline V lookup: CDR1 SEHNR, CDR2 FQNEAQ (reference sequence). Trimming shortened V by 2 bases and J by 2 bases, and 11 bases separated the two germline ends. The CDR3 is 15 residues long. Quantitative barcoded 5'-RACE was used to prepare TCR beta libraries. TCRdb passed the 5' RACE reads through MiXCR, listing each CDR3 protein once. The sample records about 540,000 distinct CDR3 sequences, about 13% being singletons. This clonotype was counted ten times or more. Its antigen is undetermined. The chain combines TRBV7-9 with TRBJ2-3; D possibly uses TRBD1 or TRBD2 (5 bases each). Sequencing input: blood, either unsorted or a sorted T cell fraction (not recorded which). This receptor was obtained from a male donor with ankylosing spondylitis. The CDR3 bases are TGTGCCAGCAGCTTAAGTCAGGGACCCACAGATACGCAGTATTTT. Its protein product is CASSLSQGPTDTQYF.